This T cell receptor (beta chain) is drawn from a study of cytomegalovirus exposure and HLA in healthy donors. In germline, CDR1 is MNHEY, CDR2 SMNVEV (reference sequence). The CDR3 has 17 amino acids. The V end lost 3 bases, the J end lost 1 base, and 17 bases lay between the germline ends. Both 60 Vbeta primers and 13 Jbeta primers went into the PCR. Some clones are missing from TCRdb's copy, which holds only in-frame ones; the method was immunoSEQ multiplex PCR. Of approximately 37,000 clones listed, less than 85% were seen once; the top ten hold 10% to 13%. J is TRBJ2-3 and V is TRBV27, with a possible D match to TRBD1 (5 bases). The sequenced sample was PBMCs. The TCR was taken from a woman aged 18-29 years in good health and CMV-seropositive. CDR3 DNA: TGTGCCAGCAGTTTGCCTGGGGCACCCCGCGGCACAGATACGCAGTATTTT. This encodes CASSLPGAPRGTDTQYF.